Each of the 19 T cell receptor beta chains below was sequenced from the same sample in a study of post-analysis software for immune sequencing data. What these receptors recognize is not known. Unique molecular identifiers tagged the TCR beta cDNA libraries. TCRdb used MiXCR to reprocess the PCR reads, holding one entry per CDR3 protein. This repertoire shows about 770,000 distinct CDR3 sequences, more than 45% found once; its top ten account for approximately 5%. General observations from the study: About five TRBV segments were more frequent in patients than controls; TRBV5-6, TRBV5-1 and TRBV20-1 belonged to this group.

Specimen: blood. The receptors were sampled from a girl between 10 and 17 years old with multiple sclerosis.

There are a few counts of this clonotype. V and J are TRBV6-6 and TRBJ2-7; TRBD2 matches at 10 bases. The CDR3 is 12 amino acids. Trimming at V came to 6 bases and at J to 9 bases, leaving 5 bases not matched to a gene. The germline V gene encodes CDR1 MNHNY and CDR2 SVGAGI (reference sequence). For the CDR3, the DNA is TGTGCCAGCAGCCACGGACTAGCGGTGCAGTACTTC. Translating it yields CASSHGLAVQYF.

In this sample, this clonotype turned up a few times. This chain connects TRBV12-3 or TRBV12-4 to TRBJ2-4, with D possibly matching TRBD2 (6 bases). The J call could be wrong; TRBJ2-7 is a better fit for the DNA end. The CDR3 has 13 residues. CDR3 amino acids: CASSLWRAYEQYF. In DNA, the CDR3 is TGTGCCAGCAGTTTGTGGAGGGCCTACGAGCAGTACTTC.

This clonotype was detected only a few times. The chain couples TRBV10-3 to TRBJ2-7, with 11 nucleotides matching TRBD2. This CDR3 contains 16 residues. Per the germline V gene, CDR1 is ENHRY and CDR2 is SYGVKD. The V gene end was trimmed by 4 bases and the J gene end by 1 base; junction bases not matched to a gene: 6. The CDR3 region has the DNA TGTGCCATCAGTGGGTCCGTAGCGGGAGGGTCCTACGAGCAGTACTTC. This encodes CAISGSVAGGSYEQYF.

This clonotype was detected only a few times. For the CDR3, the DNA is TGTGCCAGCAGACTACGAGGGGGGGGCATTGCTGAAGCTTTCTTT. This translates into CASRLRGGGIAEAFF. The J gene is TRBJ1-1, the V gene TRBV6-5; the D gene is possibly TRBD1 (6 bases). The CDR3 has 15 residues. Trimming removed 6 bases at V and 6 bases at J, with 20 bases between. The germline gives CDR1 MNHEY, CDR2 SVGAGI.

This chain uses TRBV28 with TRBJ1-5; TRBD1 is a possible D gene (5 bases). Germline V CDR1 and CDR2: MDHEN, SYDVKM. The CDR3 is 14 residues long. The ends were cut back, 6 bases at V and 3 bases at J, with 12 bases in the middle. The CDR3 nucleotides are TGTGCCAGCAGGTTTGGGGACCCCAATCAGCCCCAGCATTTT. Amino acid sequence: CASRFGDPNQPQHF.

The J gene is TRBJ1-5, the V gene TRBV29-1; 11 nucleotides align to TRBD1. CDR1 and CDR2 from the germline V gene are SQVTM and ANQGSEA. J gave up 4 bases and V 0 bases, and 14 bases lay outside the gene matches. The CDR3 totals 19 residues. The CDR3 reads CSVEDHRGQGDPRNQPQHF. In DNA, the CDR3 is TGCAGCGTTGAAGATCACCGGGGACAGGGGGATCCGAGGAATCAGCCCCAGCATTTT.

V is TRBV6-5 and J is TRBJ2-4; 10 bases line up with TRBD1. Trimming took 2 bases from V and 8 from J; bases not matched to a gene: 0. The CDR3 runs to 13 residues. Per the germline V gene, CDR1 is MNHEY and CDR2 is SVGAGI. The CDR3 nucleotides read TGTGCCAGCAGTTACGGGACAGGGGACATTCAGTACTTC. Translated, it gives CASSYGTGDIQYF.

This rearrangement joins TRBV7-9 to TRBJ2-5, with 13 bases that match TRBD2. Germline V gene sequence: CDR1 SEHNR, CDR2 FQNEAQ (reference sequence). The trim removed 5 bases at V and 1 base at J, leaving 4 bases unmatched. This CDR3 spans 16 amino acids. CDR3 protein: CASSPGTSGAQETQYF. Here the CDR3 DNA reads TGTGCCAGCAGCCCCGGGACTAGCGGGGCCCAAGAGACCCAGTACTTC.

The rearrangement links TRBV7-3 to TRBJ2-4; 12 bases are a match to TRBD2. The V gene end was trimmed by 5 bases and the J gene end by 3 bases; junction bases not matched to a gene: 8. The CDR3 consists of 17 residues. The V gene's germline CDR1 is SGHTA and CDR2 FQGTGA. The CDR3 nucleotides are TGTGCCAGCAGCCTCGAGGGACTAGCGGGCTACAAAAACATTCAGTACTTC. Its translation: CASSLEGLAGYKNIQYF.

The chain has TRBV24-1 and TRBJ1-2; D unclear. The CDR3 is made up of 14 amino acids. Trimming stripped 4 bases from V and 8 bases from J, with 16 bases between. The germline V gene has CDR1 KGHDR and CDR2 SFDVKD. The CDR3 loop is CATSDPTQGQGYTF. Here the CDR3 DNA reads TGTGCCACCAGTGACCCAACCCAAGGCCAGGGCTACACCTTC.

The chain employs TRBV6-1 and TRBJ1-2; no reliable D call. The germline CDR1 and CDR2 sequences are MNHNS and SASEGT. The CDR3 has 12 amino acids. V dropped 4 bases and J dropped 7 bases, with 10 bases sitting between them. DNA of the CDR3: TGTGCCAGCAGTGGCCGGACCGGTGGCTACACCTTC. Encoded protein: CASSGRTGGYTF.

V usage is TRBV9 and J usage is TRBJ2-1; a possible D gene is TRBD1 (5 bases). This CDR3 region has 13 residues. Germline assignment: CDR1 SGDLS and CDR2 YYNGEE. Trimming took 0 bases from V and 8 from J, leaving 9 bases between them. The CDR3 DNA follows: TGTGCCAGCAGCGTAGCAGGGTTCGATGAGCAGTTCTTC. The encoded protein is CASSVAGFDEQFF.

The chain uses TRBV7-3 and TRBJ2-5; 11 bases are a match to TRBD2. The CDR3 runs 15 residues. Germline V gene lookup returns CDR1 SGHTA and CDR2 FQGTGA. The ends lost 3 bases at V and 5 bases at J; junction bases unmatched: 5. In nucleotides, the CDR3 is TGTGCCAGCAGCTTGGGACTAGCGGCTGGTGAGACCCAGTACTTC. As protein: CASSLGLAAGETQYF.

A few counts support this clonotype. The chain combines TRBV20-1 with TRBJ2-7; D might be TRBD1 or TRBD2, each matching 5 bases. The germline gives CDR1 DFQATT, CDR2 SNEGSKA (reference sequence). The CDR3 spans 13 residues. V was cut by 2 bases and J by 4 bases, with 12 bases left in between. CDR3 coding DNA: TGCAGTGCTAGAAGGGGACCGGGGTACGAGCAGTACTTC. Residues: CSARRGPGYEQYF.

The J gene is TRBJ2-1, the V gene TRBV24-1, with D unclear. CDR1 is KGHDR, CDR2 SFDVKD, per germline. This CDR3 has 14 amino acids. Trimming shortened V by 2 bases and J by 6 bases, and 10 bases separated the two germline ends. The CDR3 DNA reads TGTGCCACCAGTGATTACGGAGACCTCAATGAGCAGTTCTTC. This codes for CATSDYGDLNEQFF.

The sample holds a few counts of this clonotype. DNA of the CDR3: TGTGCCAGCAGCCGACTAGCGCTTCCCCCAGATACGCAGTATTTT. Its protein product is CASSRLALPPDTQYF. J is TRBJ2-3 and V is TRBV11-2; the match to TRBD2 covers 8 bases. The CDR3 length is 15 residues. Per germline, CDR1 SGHAT and CDR2 FQNNGV. V shed 5 bases, J shed 4 bases, and the junction held 8 bases outside the gene matches.

The chain is built from TRBV7-9 and TRBJ1-1; TRBD1 agrees at 10 bases. Germline values: CDR1 SEHNR, CDR2 FQNEAQ (reference sequence). V lost 0 bases and J lost 4; bases outside the gene matches: 5. This CDR3 has 16 amino acids. CDR3 sequence (DNA): TGTGCCAGCAGCTTAGCGCTCGGACAGGGGGTCACTGAAGCTTTCTTT. Translated: CASSLALGQGVTEAFF.

This clonotype has just a few counts. The chain has TRBV5-8 and TRBJ2-5, with TRBD2 matching over 12 bases. This CDR3 contains 17 residues. Germline assignment: CDR1 SGHTS and CDR2 YDEGEE. Trimming took 0 bases from V and 5 from J; bases not matched to a gene: 8. CDR3 loop: CASSLGASGRVDETQYF. The DNA of the CDR3 is TGTGCCAGCAGCTTGGGGGCTAGCGGGAGGGTCGATGAGACCCAGTACTTC. The full variable domain, rest sourced from reference TRBV5-8 and TRBJ2-5, is EAGVTQSPTHLIKTRGQQATLRCSPISGHTSVYWYQQALGLGLQFLLWYDEGEERNRGNFPPRFSGRQFPNYSSELNVNALELEDSALYLCASSLGASGRVDETQYFGPGTRLLVL.

The genes are TRBV13 and TRBJ2-5; 11 positions agree with TRBD2. The DNA end is a closer match to TRBJ2-7, so the J assignment may be wrong. The CDR3 spans 15 residues. Germline lookup yields CDR1 PRHDT and CDR2 FYEKMQ (reference sequence). CDR3 sequence: CASSYRLAGTYEQYF. CDR3 bases: TGTGCCAGCAGCTATCGACTAGCGGGGACCTACGAGCAGTACTTC.